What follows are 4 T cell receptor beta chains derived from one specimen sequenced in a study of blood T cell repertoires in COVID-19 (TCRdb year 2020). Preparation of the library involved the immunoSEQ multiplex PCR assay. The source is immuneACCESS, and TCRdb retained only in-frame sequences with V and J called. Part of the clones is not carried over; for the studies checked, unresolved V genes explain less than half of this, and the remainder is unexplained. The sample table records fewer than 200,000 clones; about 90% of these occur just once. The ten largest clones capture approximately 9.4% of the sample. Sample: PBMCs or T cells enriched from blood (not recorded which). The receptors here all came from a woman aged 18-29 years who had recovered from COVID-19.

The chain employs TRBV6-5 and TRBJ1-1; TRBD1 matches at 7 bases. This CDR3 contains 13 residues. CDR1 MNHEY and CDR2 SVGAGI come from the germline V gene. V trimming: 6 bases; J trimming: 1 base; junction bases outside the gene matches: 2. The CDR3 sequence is CASRQGENTEAFF. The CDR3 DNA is TGTGCCAGCAGGCAGGGGGAGAACACTGAAGCTTTCTTT.

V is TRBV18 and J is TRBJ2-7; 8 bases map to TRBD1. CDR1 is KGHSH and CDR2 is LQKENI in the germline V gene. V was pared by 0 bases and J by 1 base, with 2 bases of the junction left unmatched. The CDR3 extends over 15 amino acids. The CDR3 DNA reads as TGTGCCAGCTCACCACCCGGGACAGGATCCTACGAGCAGTACTTC. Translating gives CASSPPGTGSYEQYF.

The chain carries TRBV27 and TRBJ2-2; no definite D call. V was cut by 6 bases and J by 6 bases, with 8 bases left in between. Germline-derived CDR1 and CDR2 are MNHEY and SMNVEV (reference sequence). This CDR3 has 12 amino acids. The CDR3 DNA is TGTGCCAGCAGCCTCCCGTCCGGGGAGCTGTTTTTT. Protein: CASSLPSGELFF.

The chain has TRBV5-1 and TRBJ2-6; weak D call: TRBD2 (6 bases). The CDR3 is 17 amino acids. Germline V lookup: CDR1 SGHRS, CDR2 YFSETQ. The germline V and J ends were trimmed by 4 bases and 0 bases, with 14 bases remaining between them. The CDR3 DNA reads TGCGCCAGCAGCGTTCTGGAGGGGTTCTCTGGGGCCAACGTCCTGACTTTC. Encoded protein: CASSVLEGFSGANVLTF.